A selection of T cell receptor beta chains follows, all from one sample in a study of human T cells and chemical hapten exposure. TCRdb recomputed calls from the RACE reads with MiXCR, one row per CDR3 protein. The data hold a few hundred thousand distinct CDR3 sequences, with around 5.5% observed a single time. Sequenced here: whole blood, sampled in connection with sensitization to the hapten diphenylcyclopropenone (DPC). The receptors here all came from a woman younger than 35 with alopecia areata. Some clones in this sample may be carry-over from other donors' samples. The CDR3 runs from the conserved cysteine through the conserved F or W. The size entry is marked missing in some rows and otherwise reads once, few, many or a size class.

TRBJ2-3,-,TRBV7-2,CASSLKRVERGFTDTQYF
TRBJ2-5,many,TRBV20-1,CSAKTGTGLKETQYF
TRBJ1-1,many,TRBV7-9,CASSLSSESRGFTEAFF
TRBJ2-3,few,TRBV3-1,CASSQERLAGGRDTQYF
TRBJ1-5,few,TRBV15,CATSPRGGVGQPQHF
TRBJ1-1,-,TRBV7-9,CASSPQGTPGTKVEAFF
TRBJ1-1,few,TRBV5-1,CASSLGLWTTNTEAFF
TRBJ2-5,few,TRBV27,CASSLWGGEETQYF
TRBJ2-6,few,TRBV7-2,CASSLTHSGANVLTF
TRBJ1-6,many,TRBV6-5,CASSSRKGTYNSPLHF
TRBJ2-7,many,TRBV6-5,CASRGLTGDPRYEQYF
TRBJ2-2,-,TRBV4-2,CASSQEGPGSTNTGELFF
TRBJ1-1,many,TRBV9,CASSVGGTGANTEAFF
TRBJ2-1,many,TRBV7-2,CASSPLKGQGNEQFF
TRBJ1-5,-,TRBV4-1,CASSPTGANQPQHF
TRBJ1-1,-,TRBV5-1,CASSPLERGEAFF
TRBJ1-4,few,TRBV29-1,CSAGQGIGEKLFF
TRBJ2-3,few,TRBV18,CASSHRDSQPYTQYF
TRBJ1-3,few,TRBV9,CASSVVAGGNTIYF
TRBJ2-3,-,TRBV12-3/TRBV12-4,CASSLLDRRGSIF
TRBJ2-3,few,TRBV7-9,CASSSTIDTQYF
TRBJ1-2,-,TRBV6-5,CASSYSRDGYTF
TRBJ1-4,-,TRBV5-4,CASSLVGETNEKLFF
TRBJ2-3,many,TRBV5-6,CASSRDRNTDTQYF
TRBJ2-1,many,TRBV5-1,CASSPAGGGLEQFF
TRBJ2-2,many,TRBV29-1,CSVEVAGVGAGELFF
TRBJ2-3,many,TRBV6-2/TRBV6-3,CASRDGSTVTDTQYF
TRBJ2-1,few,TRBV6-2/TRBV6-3,CASSYGGAGGSYNEQFF
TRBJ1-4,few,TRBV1,CTSSQHEKLFF
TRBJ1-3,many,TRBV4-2,CASSQDPARSGNTIYF
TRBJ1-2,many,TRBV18,CASSPYRPDYGYTF
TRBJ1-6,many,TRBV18,CASSPGGRTGNSPLHF
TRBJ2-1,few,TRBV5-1,CASSLGSGGANNEQFF
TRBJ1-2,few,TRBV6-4,CASSEGMNYGYTF
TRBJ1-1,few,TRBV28,CASSPSGVGHTEAFF
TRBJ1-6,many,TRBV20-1,CSAIRDTSDSPLHF
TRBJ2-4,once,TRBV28,CAFRPGQGSDIQYF
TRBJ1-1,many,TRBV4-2,CASSKEARQGATEAFF
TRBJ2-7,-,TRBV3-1,CASGPKGQFGYEQYF
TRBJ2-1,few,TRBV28,CASAGASGGSLEQFF
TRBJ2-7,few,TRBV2,CATSRQGVRTEQYF
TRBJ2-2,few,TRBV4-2,CASSQVDDRAGELFF
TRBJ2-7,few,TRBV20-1,CSASRDSQTYEQYF
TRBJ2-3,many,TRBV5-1,CASSFAVTDTQYF
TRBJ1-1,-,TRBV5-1,CASSPTGRSEAFF
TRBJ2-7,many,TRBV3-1,CASSQALEQYF
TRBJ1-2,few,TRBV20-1,CSAQFNYGYTF
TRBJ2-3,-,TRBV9,CASSETSGGRTDTQYF
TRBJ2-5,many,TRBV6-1,CASSPHDRVRVETQYF
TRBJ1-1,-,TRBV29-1,CSVEKDGTNTEAFF